The entry below describes one T cell receptor (beta chain). The target antigen is unknown. The assay was carried out at the deep level. Sequencing used immunoSEQ multiplex PCR; TCRdb keeps in-frame clones, though not all of them. Altogether around 2.5 million clones are present, 93% being singletons, with the ten largest covering approximately 0.35%. The entry originates in a study of shared clonotypes between healthy human individuals. Points from the study as a whole: Sorted-subset sequencing, rarefaction showed, was incomplete despite large depth.

There were no recent acute infections or vaccinations among the donors, who were healthy HIV-negative adults. Caucasian adults residing in Nashville, Tennessee made up all the donors. The sequence derives from a man aged 18 to 29 in good health. Some clones in this sample may be carry-over from other donors' samples. Material: naive CD4+ T cells from PBMCs. As to subset: CD45RA+ positively selected.

CDR3 DNA sequence: TGTGCCAGCAGTGTTAAGTTTGGGGGTGTTACTGAAGCTTTCTTT. Protein product: CASSVKFGGVTEAFF. The chain recombines TRBV6-1 with TRBJ1-1; TRBD1 might be the D (5 bases). The CDR3 has 15 residues. V lost 4 bases, J lost 5 bases, and 17 bases lay in between. Germline CDR1 reads MNHNS; CDR2 reads SASEGT.